This T cell receptor beta chain originates from a study of T cells after yellow fever vaccination. The length of the CDR3 is 16 residues. V was shortened by 0 bases and J by 6 bases, with 18 bases between the two germline ends. Per the germline V gene, CDR1 is LNHNV and CDR2 is YYDKDF (reference sequence). UMIs and a universal primer site were added when TCR cDNA was made by 5'RACE template switching. TCRdb called the 5' RACE reads again in MiXCR, with one record for every CDR3 protein. The top ten hold 0.5% to 0.6% of the sample, which has 300,000 or so distinct CDR3 sequences, roughly 13% seen once.

The receptor was isolated from a man under 40 who received the YFV17D yellow fever vaccine. The chain uses TRBV15 and TRBJ2-7; maybe TRBD2 (5 bases). This specimen was CD4+ T cells sorted from PBMCs, taken 45 days after the yellow fever booster vaccination. The CDR3 loop reads CATSRDNSLGGREQYF. In DNA, the CDR3 is TGTGCCACCAGCAGAGATAATAGCCTCGGAGGACGCGAGCAGTACTTC.